This T cell receptor (beta chain) was identified in a study of T-cell memory formation after mild COVID-19. A single record per CDR3 protein comes from TCRdb applying MiXCR to the 5' RACE reads. There are roughly 190,000 distinct CDR3 sequences in the sample; approximately 16% occur only once, and 2.4% lies in the top ten. This clonotype was seen more than once but under ten times. V trimming: 5 bases; J trimming: 4 bases; junction bases outside the gene matches: 12. The CDR3 is 17 amino acids. CDR1 is SGHTA and CDR2 is FQGNSA in the germline V gene. The receptor's source is an adult woman who had mild COVID-19 (a few samples of this study predate the infection). Cell type and time point are not known. The chain is built from TRBV7-2 and TRBJ2-1, with 9 bases lining up with TRBD2. Sequences were obtained from PBMCs or a T cell subset sorted from them (not recorded which). As DNA, the CDR3 is TGTGCCAGCAGCGCTCAAGGACTAGCGTCGATATACAATGAGCAGTTCTTC. Translated: CASSAQGLASIYNEQFF. The full variable domain, rest sourced from reference TRBV7-2 and TRBJ2-1, is GAGVSQSPSNKVTEKGKDVELRCDPISGHTALYWYRQSLGQGLEFLIYFQGNSAPDKSGLPSDRFSAERTGGSVSTLTIQRTQQEDSAVYLCASSAQGLASIYNEQFFGPGTRLTVL.